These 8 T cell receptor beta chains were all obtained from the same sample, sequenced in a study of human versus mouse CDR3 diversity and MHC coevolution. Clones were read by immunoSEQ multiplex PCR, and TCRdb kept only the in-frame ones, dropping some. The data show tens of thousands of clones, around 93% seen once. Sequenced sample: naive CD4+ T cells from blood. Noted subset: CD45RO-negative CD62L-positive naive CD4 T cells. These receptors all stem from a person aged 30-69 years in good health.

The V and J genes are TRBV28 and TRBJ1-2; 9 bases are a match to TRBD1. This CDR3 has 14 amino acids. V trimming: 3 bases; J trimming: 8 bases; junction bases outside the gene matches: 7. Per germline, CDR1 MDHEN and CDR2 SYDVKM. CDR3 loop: CASSLVDRGSGYTF. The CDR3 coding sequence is TGTGCCAGCAGTTTGGTGGACAGGGGATCAGGCTACACCTTC.

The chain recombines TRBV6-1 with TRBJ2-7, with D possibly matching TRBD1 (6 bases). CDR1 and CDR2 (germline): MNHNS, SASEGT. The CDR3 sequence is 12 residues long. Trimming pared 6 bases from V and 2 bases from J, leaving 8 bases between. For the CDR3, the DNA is TGTGCCAGCAGGCGACAGGCCTACGAGCAGTACTTC. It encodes CASRRQAYEQYF.

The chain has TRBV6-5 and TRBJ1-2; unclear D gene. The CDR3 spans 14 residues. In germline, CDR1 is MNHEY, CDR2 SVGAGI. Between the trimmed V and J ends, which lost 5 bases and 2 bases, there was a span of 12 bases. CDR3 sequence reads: CASSRPGGNYGYTF. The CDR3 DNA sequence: TGTGCCAGCAGTCGTCCGGGAGGGAACTATGGCTACACCTTC.

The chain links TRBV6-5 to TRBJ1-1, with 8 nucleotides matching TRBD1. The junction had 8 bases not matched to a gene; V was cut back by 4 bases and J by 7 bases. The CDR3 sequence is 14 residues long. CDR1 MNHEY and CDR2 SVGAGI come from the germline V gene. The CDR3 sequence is CASSSGTGSGEAFF. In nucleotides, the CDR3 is TGTGCCAGCAGTTCCGGGACAGGTTCAGGTGAAGCTTTCTTT.

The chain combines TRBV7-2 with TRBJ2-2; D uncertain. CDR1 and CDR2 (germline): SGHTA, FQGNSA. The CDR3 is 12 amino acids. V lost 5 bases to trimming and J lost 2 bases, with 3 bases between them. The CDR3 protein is CASSLNTGELFF. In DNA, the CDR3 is TGTGCCAGCAGCCTAAACACCGGGGAGCTGTTTTTT. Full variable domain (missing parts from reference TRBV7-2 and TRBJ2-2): GAGVSQSPSNKVTEKGKDVELRCDPISGHTALYWYRQSLGQGLEFLIYFQGNSAPDKSGLPSDRFSAERTGGSVSTLTIQRTQQEDSAVYLCASSLNTGELFFGEGSRLTVL.

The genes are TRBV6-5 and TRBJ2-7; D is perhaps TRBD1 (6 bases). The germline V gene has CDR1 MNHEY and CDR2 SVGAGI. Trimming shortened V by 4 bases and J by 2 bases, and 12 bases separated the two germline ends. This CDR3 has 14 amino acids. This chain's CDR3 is CASSLLRDTYEQYF. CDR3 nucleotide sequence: TGTGCCAGCAGTTTATTAAGGGACACCTACGAGCAGTACTTC.

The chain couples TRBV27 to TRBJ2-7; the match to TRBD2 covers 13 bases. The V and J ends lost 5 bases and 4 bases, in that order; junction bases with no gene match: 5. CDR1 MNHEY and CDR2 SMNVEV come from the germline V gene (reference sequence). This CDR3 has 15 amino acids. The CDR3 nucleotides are TGTGCCAGCAGTCGACTAGCGGGAGGCCTATACGAGCAGTACTTC. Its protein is CASSRLAGGLYEQYF.

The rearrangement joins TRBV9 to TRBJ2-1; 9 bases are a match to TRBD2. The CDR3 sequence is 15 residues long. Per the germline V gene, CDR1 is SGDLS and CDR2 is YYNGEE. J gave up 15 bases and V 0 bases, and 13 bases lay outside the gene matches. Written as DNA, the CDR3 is TGTGCCAGCAGCGTAGATTTTAGCGGGAGTATGGGACCGTTCTTC. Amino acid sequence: CASSVDFSGSMGPFF.